This T cell receptor beta chain was obtained from a study of breast tumors, draining lymph nodes, adjacent tissues. This clonotype was detected many times. With 5 bases removed from V and 2 bases from J, the gap between germline ends came to 16 bases. CDR1 is SGHTA and CDR2 is FQGTGA in the germline V gene. CDR3 length: 15 residues. Breast cancer patients provided tissue from their axillary draining lymph nodes. TCRdb re-called the multiplex PCR reads through MiXCR, storing one row per CDR3 protein. The sample lists around 100,000 distinct CDR3 sequences, around 20% occurring once. The specimen sequenced was axillary lymph node tissue. The origin of this receptor is a female donor with breast cancer. Some clones in this sample may be carry-over from other donors' samples. The V gene is TRBV7-3, the J gene TRBJ2-7; D may correspond to TRBD1 or TRBD2 (7 bases each). As DNA, the CDR3 is TGTGCCAGCAGCACAGACAGGGAGGGGACCTACGAGCAGTACTTC. Its translation: CASSTDREGTYEQYF.